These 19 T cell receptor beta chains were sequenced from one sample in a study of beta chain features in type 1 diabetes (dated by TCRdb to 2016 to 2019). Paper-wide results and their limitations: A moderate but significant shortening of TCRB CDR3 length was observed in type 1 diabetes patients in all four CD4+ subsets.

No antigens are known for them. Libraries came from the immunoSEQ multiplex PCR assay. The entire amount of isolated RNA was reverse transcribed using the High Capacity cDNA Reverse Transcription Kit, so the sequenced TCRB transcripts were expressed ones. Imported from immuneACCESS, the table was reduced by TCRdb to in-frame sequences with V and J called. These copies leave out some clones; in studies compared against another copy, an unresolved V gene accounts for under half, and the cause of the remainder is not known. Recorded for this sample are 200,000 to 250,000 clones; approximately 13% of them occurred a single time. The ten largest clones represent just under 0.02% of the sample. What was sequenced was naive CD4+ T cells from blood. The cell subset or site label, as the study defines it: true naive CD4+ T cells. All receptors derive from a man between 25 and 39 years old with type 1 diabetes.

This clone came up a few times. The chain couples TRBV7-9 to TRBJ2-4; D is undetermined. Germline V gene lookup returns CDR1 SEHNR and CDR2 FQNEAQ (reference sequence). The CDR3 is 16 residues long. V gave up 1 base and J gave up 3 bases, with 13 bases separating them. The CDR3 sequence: CASSLGYEVVKNIQYF. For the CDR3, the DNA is TGTGCCAGCAGCTTAGGATATGAGGTAGTCAAAAACATTCAGTACTTC.

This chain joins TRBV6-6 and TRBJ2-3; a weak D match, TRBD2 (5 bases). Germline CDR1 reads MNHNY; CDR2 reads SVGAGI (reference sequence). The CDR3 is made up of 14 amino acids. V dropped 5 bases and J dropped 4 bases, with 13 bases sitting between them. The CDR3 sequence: CASSPSAGADTQYF. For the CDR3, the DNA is TGTGCCAGCAGTCCTTCTGCGGGCGCAGATACGCAGTATTTT.

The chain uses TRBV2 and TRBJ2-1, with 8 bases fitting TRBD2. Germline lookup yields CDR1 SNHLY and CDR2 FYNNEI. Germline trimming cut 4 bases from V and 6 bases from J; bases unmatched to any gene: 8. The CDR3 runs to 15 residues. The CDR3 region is CASSGRLATLNEQFF. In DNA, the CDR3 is TGTGCCAGCAGTGGCCGACTAGCGACTCTCAATGAGCAGTTCTTC.

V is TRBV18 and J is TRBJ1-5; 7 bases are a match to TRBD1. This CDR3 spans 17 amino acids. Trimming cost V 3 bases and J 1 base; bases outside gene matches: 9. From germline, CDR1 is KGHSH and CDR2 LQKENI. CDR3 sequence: CASSPTGTALSNQPQHF. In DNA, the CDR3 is TGTGCCAGCTCACCGACAGGGACGGCTTTGAGCAATCAGCCCCAGCATTTT. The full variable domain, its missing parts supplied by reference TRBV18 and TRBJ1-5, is NAGVMQNPRHLVRRRGQEARLRCSPMKGHSHVYWYRQLPEEGLKFMVYLQKENIIDESGMPKERFSAEFPKEGPSILRIQQVVRGDSAAYFCASSPTGTALSNQPQHFGDGTRLSIL.

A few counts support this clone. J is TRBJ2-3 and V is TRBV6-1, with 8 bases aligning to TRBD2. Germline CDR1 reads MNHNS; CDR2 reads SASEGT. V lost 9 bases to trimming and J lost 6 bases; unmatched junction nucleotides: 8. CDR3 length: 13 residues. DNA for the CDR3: TGTGCCAGTACCAGCGGGAGTGACGATACGCAGTATTTT. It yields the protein CASTSGSDDTQYF.

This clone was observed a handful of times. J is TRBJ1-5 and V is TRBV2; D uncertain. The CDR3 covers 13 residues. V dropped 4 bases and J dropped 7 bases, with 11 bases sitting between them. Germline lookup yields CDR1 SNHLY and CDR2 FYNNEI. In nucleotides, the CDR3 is TGTGCCAGCAGTGTGCAGGCGGGACAGCCCCAGCATTTT. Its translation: CASSVQAGQPQHF.

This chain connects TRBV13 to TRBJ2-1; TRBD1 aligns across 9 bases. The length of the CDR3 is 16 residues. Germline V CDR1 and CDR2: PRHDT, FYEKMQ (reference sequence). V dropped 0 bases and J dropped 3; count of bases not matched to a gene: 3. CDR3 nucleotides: TGTGCCAGCAGCTTAGGGGACAGGGGAGGCTACAATGAGCAGTTCTTC. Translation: CASSLGDRGGYNEQFF.

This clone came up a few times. The CDR3 reads CASRDSGQSNQPQHF. The CDR3 bases are TGTGCCAGCAGGGACTCGGGCCAGAGCAATCAGCCCCAGCATTTT. The rearrangement joins TRBV6-6 to TRBJ1-5, with D hard to call. The germline V and J ends were trimmed by 6 bases and 1 base, with 13 bases remaining between them. The CDR3 has 15 residues. Germline CDR1 is MNHNY and CDR2 is SVGAGI (reference sequence).

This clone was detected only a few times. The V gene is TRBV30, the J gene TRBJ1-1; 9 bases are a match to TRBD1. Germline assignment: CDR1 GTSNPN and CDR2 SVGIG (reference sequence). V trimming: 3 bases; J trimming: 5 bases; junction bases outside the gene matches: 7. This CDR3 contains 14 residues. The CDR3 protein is CAWSRDRVFTEAFF. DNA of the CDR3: TGTGCCTGGAGCCGGGACAGGGTTTTTACTGAAGCTTTCTTT.

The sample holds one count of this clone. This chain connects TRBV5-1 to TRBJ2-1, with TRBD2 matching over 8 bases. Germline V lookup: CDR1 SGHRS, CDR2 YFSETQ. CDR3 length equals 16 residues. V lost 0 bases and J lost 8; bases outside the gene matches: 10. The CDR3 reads CASSLATGLDIYEQFF. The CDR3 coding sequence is TGCGCCAGCAGCTTGGCTACGGGACTAGATATCTATGAGCAGTTCTTC.

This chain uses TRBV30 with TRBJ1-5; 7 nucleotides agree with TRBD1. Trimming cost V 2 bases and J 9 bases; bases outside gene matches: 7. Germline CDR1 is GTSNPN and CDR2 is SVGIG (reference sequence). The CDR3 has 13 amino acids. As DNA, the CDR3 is TGTGCCTGGAGTCCTACAGGGGCCGGGCCCCAGCATTTT. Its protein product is CAWSPTGAGPQHF. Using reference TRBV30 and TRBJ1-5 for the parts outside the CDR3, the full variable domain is SQTIHQWPATLVQPVGSPLSLECTVEGTSNPNLYWYRQAAGRGLQLLFYSVGIGQISSEVPQNLSASRPQDRQFILSSKKLLLSDSGFYLCAWSPTGAGPQHFGDGTRLSIL.

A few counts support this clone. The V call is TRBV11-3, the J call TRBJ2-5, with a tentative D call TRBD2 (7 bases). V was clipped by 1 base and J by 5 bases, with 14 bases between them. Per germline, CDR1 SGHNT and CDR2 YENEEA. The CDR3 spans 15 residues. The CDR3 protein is CASSLGGGMLETQYF. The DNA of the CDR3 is TGTGCCAGCAGCTTAGGGGGGGGCATGCTGGAGACCCAGTACTTC.

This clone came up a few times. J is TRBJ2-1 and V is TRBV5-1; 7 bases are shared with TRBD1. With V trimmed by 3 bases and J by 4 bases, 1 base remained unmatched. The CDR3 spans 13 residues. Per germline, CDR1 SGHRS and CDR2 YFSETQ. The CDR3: CASSSGQYNEQFF. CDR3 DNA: TGCGCCAGCAGCTCGGGACAGTACAATGAGCAGTTCTTC.

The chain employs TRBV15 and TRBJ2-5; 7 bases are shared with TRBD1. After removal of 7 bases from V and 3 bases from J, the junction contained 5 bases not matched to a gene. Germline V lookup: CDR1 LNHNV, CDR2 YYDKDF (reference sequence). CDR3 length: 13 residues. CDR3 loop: CATTGTVKETQYF. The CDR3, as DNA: TGTGCCACCACCGGGACAGTCAAAGAGACCCAGTACTTC.

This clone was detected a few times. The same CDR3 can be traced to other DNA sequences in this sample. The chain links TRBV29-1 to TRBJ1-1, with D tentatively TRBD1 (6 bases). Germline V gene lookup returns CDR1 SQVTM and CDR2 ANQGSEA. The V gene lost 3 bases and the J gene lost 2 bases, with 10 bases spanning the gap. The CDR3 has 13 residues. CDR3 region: CSVEGHLNTEAFF. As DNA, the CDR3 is TGCAGCGTTGAGGGACACCTTAACACTGAAGCTTTCTTT. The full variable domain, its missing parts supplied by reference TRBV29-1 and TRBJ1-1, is SAVISQKPSRDICQRGTSLTIQCQVDSQVTMMFWYRQQPGQSLTLIATANQGSEATYESGFVIDKFPISRPNLTFSTLTVSNMSPEDSSIYLCSVEGHLNTEAFFGQGTRLTVV.

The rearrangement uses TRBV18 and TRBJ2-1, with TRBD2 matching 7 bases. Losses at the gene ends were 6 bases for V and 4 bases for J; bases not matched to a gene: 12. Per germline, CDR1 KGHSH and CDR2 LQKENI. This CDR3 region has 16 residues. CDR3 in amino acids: CASSPLLAEGYNEQFF. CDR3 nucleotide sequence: TGTGCCAGCTCTCCGCTTCTAGCGGAGGGTTACAATGAGCAGTTCTTC.

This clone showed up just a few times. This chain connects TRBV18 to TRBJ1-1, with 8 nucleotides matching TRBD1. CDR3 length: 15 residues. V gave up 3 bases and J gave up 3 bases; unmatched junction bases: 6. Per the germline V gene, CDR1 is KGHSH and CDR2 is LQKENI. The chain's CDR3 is CASSPLGQGDTEAFF. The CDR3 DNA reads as TGTGCCAGCTCACCTTTAGGACAGGGCGACACTGAAGCTTTCTTT.

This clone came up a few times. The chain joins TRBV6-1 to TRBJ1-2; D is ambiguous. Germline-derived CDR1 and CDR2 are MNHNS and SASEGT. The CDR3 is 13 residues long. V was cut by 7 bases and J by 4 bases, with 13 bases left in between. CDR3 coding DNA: TGTGCCAGCAAGGTAGAGGGCCTCTATGGCTACACCTTC. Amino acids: CASKVEGLYGYTF.

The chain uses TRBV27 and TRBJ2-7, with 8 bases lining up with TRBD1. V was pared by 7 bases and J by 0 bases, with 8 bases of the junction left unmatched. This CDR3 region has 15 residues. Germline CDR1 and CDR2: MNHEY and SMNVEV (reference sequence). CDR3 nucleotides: TGTGCCAGCATCCTAAGGACAGGGCCCTCCTACGAGCAGTACTTC. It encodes CASILRTGPSYEQYF.